A selection of T cell receptor beta chains follows, all from one sample in a study of blood T cells in healthy people across ages. TCRdb re-derived calls from the 5' RACE reads in MiXCR, one entry per CDR3 protein. Of more than 750,000 distinct CDR3 sequences in the sample, 25% to 30% were seen once. The data also belong to a second study, concerning T cells of mothers and their children.

Specimen: blood. The receptors derive from a middle-aged woman in good health. CDR3s include the opening cysteine and the closing phenylalanine or tryptophan. D genes are given only for firm matches. Clone size is given for some rows only: seen once, a few or many times, or a class if the clone is expanded.

d_call | j_call | v_call | clone_size | cdr3_nt | cdr3_aa
. | TRBJ1-2 | TRBV7-8 | many | TGTGCCAGCAGCTCAGAGGGACGGCAAGCTAACTATGGCTACACCTTC | CASSSEGRQANYGYTF
. | TRBJ2-7 | TRBV20-1 | many | TGCAGTGCTAGAGAGTGGGGGTCCTACGAGCAGTACTTC | CSAREWGSYEQYF
. | TRBJ1-5 | TRBV4-2 | . | TGTGCCAGCAGCCAAGGGGGCGATCAGCCCCAGCATTTT | CASSQGGDQPQHF
. | TRBJ2-2 | TRBV11-2 | . | TGTGCCAGCAGCCCGGGACCTACTAACACCGGGGAGCTGTTTTTT | CASSPGPTNTGELFF
. | TRBJ1-2 | TRBV4-1 | . | TGCGCCAGCAGAAACCATCCAGGGAGGTACACCTTC | CASRNHPGRYTF
TRBD1 | TRBJ1-2 | TRBV6-2/TRBV6-3 | many | TGTGCCAGCAGTTACTTTAAGGACAGGGAATTGAGCTACACCTTC | CASSYFKDRELSYTF
. | TRBJ2-7 | TRBV4-1 | few | TGCGCCAGCAGCCAAGATTCGGGGTACGAGCAGTACTTC | CASSQDSGYEQYF
. | TRBJ2-7 | TRBV29-1 | . | TGCAGCGTTGGCGGGGTCGGCGCCGAGCAGTACTTC | CSVGGVGAEQYF
TRBD1 | TRBJ1-1 | TRBV29-1 | . | TGCAGCGTTGCGGGCAGGGGGACGGTCGGAGCTTTCTTT | CSVAGRGTVGAFF
. | TRBJ2-7 | TRBV6-5 | many | TGTGCCAGCAGTTATGAGGGGGGCTCGTCCGAGCAGTACTTC | CASSYEGGSSEQYF
. | TRBJ2-7 | TRBV9 | many | TGTGCCAGCAGCGTGCGGGGAAACTACGAGCAGTACTTC | CASSVRGNYEQYF
. | TRBJ2-5 | TRBV12-3/TRBV12-4 | many | TGTGCCAGCAGCGCCACGGGCATGGAGACCCAGTACTTC | CASSATGMETQYF
TRBD1 | TRBJ1-1 | TRBV18 | many | TGTGCCAGCTCACCAAGGACAGGGGTGACTGAAGCTTTCTTT | CASSPRTGVTEAFF
. | TRBJ1-2 | TRBV12-3/TRBV12-4 | . | TGTGCCAGCAGTTTAGCCCGGCGGCAGTCCTATGGCTACACCTTC | CASSLARRQSYGYTF